In its sample, the clone carrying this T cell receptor beta chain ranks as medium-sized. This sample stems from a study of glioma-infiltrating T cells. CDR3 length: 15 residues. CDR1 and CDR2 (germline): MNHEY, SMNVEV (reference sequence). The V gene end was trimmed by 5 bases and the J gene end by 4 bases; junction bases not matched to a gene: 3. Amplification of TCR alpha and beta CDR3 regions from RNA used iRepertoire nested multiplex PCR. TCRdb re-called the multiplex PCR reads through MiXCR, storing one row per CDR3 protein. The profile covers approximately 190,000 distinct CDR3 sequences, with about 32% appearing a single time and about 19% taken by the ten largest.

The TCR was taken from a human donor with low-grade glioma or glioblastoma, undergoing nonglioma brain surgery, or in good health (not recorded which). The rearrangement links TRBV27 to TRBJ2-5; 14 bases match TRBD2. Material for sequencing was glioma tissue, nonneoplastic brain tissue, or PBMCs (not recorded which). CDR3 coding DNA: TGTGCCAGCAGTCGCGGACTAGCGGGAGGAGAGACCCAGTACTTC. It specifies CASSRGLAGGETQYF.